The 9 T cell receptor beta chains listed next were all sequenced from one sample in a study of vaccination effects on CD4 cells after COVID-19. Antigens for these TCRs are unknown. Antigen-specific CD4+ T cells expanded by the ViraFEST assay with viral peptide pools were then sequenced. An approximately 10-day culture period preceded the isolation of CD4+ T cells. Here immunoSEQ multiplex PCR was the method, and the copy in TCRdb shows in-frame clones only, minus some. The sample shows over 50,000 clones, roughly 81% of them seen only once. The sequenced sample was CD4+ T cells from PBMCs cultured with HCoV-229E spike peptides, obtained before COVID-19 vaccination. These receptors were collected from a human donor who received a COVID-19 vaccine.

This clone was detected only once. The chain carries TRBV7-3 and TRBJ2-3, with D perhaps TRBD2 (5 bases). Trimming cost V 0 bases and J 1 base, with 11 bases left between them. CDR1 is SGHTA, CDR2 FQGTGA, per germline. The CDR3 is made up of 16 amino acids. In DNA, the CDR3 is TGTGCCAGCAGCTTAACCCGAGCGGCACGCACAGATACGCAGTATTTT. Translating gives CASSLTRAARTDTQYF.

V gene TRBV7-2 combines with J gene TRBJ2-2; D not certain. The germline V gene has CDR1 SGHTA and CDR2 FQGNSA. V was trimmed by 1 base and J by 1 base, leaving 4 bases between them. CDR3 length: 14 amino acids. The CDR3 here is CASSLERNTGELFF. In nucleotides, the CDR3 is TGTGCCAGCAGCTTAGAACGGAACACCGGGGAGCTGTTTTTT.

This chain joins TRBV19 and TRBJ1-1; the D is unclear. The germline V gene has CDR1 LNHDA and CDR2 SQIVND (reference sequence). This CDR3 is 16 amino acids long. Deletions cut 0 bases from V and 1 base from J, with 12 bases between. The CDR3 DNA is TGTGCCAGTAGTATAGATGGAGGCGGACGGAACACTGAAGCTTTCTTT. Residues: CASSIDGGGRNTEAFF. The full variable domain, completed using reference TRBV19 and TRBJ1-1, is DGGITQSPKYLFRKEGQNVTLSCEQNLNHDAMYWYRQDPGQGLRLIYYSQIVNDFQKGDIAEGYSVSREKKESFPLTVTSAQKNPTAFYLCASSIDGGGRNTEAFFGQGTRLTVV.

The chain employs TRBV7-2 and TRBJ2-5; TRBD2 might be the D (7 bases). Germline V lookup: CDR1 SGHTA, CDR2 FQGNSA. Deletions cut 4 bases from V and 4 bases from J, with 13 bases between. This CDR3 spans 14 amino acids. In DNA, the CDR3 is TGTGCCAGCAGCTCCGCGGGGGCAGGAGAGACCCAGTACTTC. Translation gives CASSSAGAGETQYF.

The chain is built from TRBV30 and TRBJ2-2; 9 bases are a match to TRBD1. The junction had 3 bases not matched to a gene; V was cut back by 3 bases and J by 7 bases. Per the germline V gene, CDR1 is GTSNPN and CDR2 is SVGIG (reference sequence). The CDR3 runs 13 residues. The CDR3 DNA reads TGTGCCTGGAGAGGACAGGGGTACGGGGAGCTGTTTTTT. This codes for CAWRGQGYGELFF.

This clone was recorded once. This sequence joins TRBV24-1 and TRBJ1-1, with D possibly TRBD1 on 5 matching bases. V lost 8 bases to trimming and J lost 10 bases, with 16 bases between them. This CDR3 is 12 amino acids long. Germline loops: CDR1 KGHDR, CDR2 SFDVKD. The CDR3 region is CATNTREGPAFF. DNA for the CDR3: TGTGCCACCAATACCCGGGAGGGGCCAGCTTTCTTT.

This clone turned up a few times. V is TRBV24-1 and J is TRBJ2-1, with 7 bases identical to TRBD1. CDR1 is KGHDR, CDR2 SFDVKD, per germline. CDR3 length: 16 amino acids. Trimming cost V 2 bases and J 0 bases; bases outside gene matches: 3. The chain's CDR3 is CATSDSGQSSYNEQFF. The DNA for the CDR3 is TGTGCCACCAGTGATTCGGGACAGAGCTCCTACAATGAGCAGTTCTTC.

The chain couples TRBV18 to TRBJ1-2, with D maybe TRBD1 (6 bases). With 0 bases removed from V and 3 bases from J, the gap between germline ends came to 11 bases. The CDR3 covers 15 residues. Germline V gene sequence: CDR1 KGHSH, CDR2 LQKENI. The CDR3 DNA follows: TGTGCCAGCTCACCACCGATGGGGGCGGACTATGGCTACACCTTC. It is translated as CASSPPMGADYGYTF. The whole variable domain, filled in from reference TRBV18 and TRBJ1-2, reads NAGVMQNPRHLVRRRGQEARLRCSPMKGHSHVYWYRQLPEEGLKFMVYLQKENIIDESGMPKERFSAEFPKEGPSILRIQQVVRGDSAAYFCASSPPMGADYGYTFGSGTRLTVV.

The rearrangement joins TRBV5-1 to TRBJ1-1; D might be TRBD1 (5 bases). The V end was cut by 5 bases, the J end by 2 bases, with 13 bases between. The CDR3 spans 14 residues. Germline V CDR1 and CDR2: SGHRS, YFSETQ. CDR3 coding DNA: TGCGCCAGCAGTTTTACAGGAGACAACACTGAAGCTTTCTTT. This encodes CASSFTGDNTEAFF.